Presented here are 7 T cell receptor beta chains from one specimen sequenced in a study of control samples from healthy donors and cancer patients. Only in-frame clones appear in the TCRdb table, and some are missing; sequencing was by immunoSEQ multiplex PCR. The data show 100,000 to 150,000 clones, 85% to 90% seen once. The sequencing sample was made of PBMCs. Receptor source: a man aged 45-65 years with head and neck cancer.

The chain couples TRBV11-2 to TRBJ1-2; D is ambiguous. Germline V gives CDR1 SGHAT, CDR2 FQNNGV. The CDR3 is made up of 16 amino acids. Trimming took 5 bases from V and 4 from J, leaving 20 bases between them. This CDR3 is CASSQKGLQTGYGYTF. In nucleotides, the CDR3 is TGTGCCAGCAGCCAGAAGGGTCTTCAAACGGGCTATGGCTACACCTTC.

The chain employs TRBV27 and TRBJ2-2; 11 bases are a match to TRBD2. Unmatched junction bases numbered 6, after V lost 5 bases and J lost 4 bases. Germline assignment: CDR1 MNHEY and CDR2 SMNVEV (reference sequence). The length of the CDR3 is 16 residues. The CDR3 sequence is CASSAGLAVPTGELFF. DNA for the CDR3: TGTGCCAGCAGTGCGGGACTAGCGGTCCCCACCGGGGAGCTGTTTTTT.

The rearrangement uses TRBV19 and TRBJ2-1; tentatively, D is TRBD2 (6 bases). CDR3 size: 13 residues. CDR1 is LNHDA, CDR2 SQIVND, per germline (reference sequence). Trimming took 4 bases from V and 6 from J, leaving 10 bases between them. Here the CDR3 DNA reads TGTGCCAGTAGTACAATAGCGGTCAATGAGCAGTTCTTC. Amino acid sequence: CASSTIAVNEQFF.

This clone was detected a few times. The sample contains more than one DNA sequence encoding this CDR3. This CDR3 is CASSIRGNTGELFF. CDR3 sequence (DNA): TGTGCCAGTAGTATCCGGGGTAACACCGGGGAGCTGTTTTTT. The gene calls are TRBV19 and TRBJ2-2; D perhaps matches TRBD2 (5 bases). CDR1 and CDR2 (germline): LNHDA, SQIVND (reference sequence). This CDR3 comprises 14 residues. Trimming took 3 bases from V and 2 from J, leaving 7 bases between them. Looking up the rest from reference TRBV19 and TRBJ2-2 gives the full variable domain: DGGITQSPKYLFRKEGQNVTLSCEQNLNHDAMYWYRQDPGQGLRLIYYSQIVNDFQKGDIAEGYSVSREKKESFPLTVTSAQKNPTAFYLCASSIRGNTGELFFGEGSRLTVL.

The CDR3 region is CASSSGTNYGYTF. CDR3 in DNA: TGTGCCAGCAGCTCCGGGACGAACTATGGCTACACCTTC. This chain connects TRBV5-4 to TRBJ1-2; tentative D call: TRBD1 (5 bases). The CDR3 loop spans 13 amino acids. CDR1 is SGHNT, CDR2 YYREEE, per germline (reference sequence). Trimming removed 3 bases at V and 2 bases at J, with 8 bases between. Variable domain in full (rest from reference TRBV5-4 and TRBJ1-2): ETGVTQSPTHLIKTRGQQVTLRCSSQSGHNTVSWYQQALGQGPQFIFQYYREEENGRGNFPPRFSGLQFPNYSSELNVNALELDDSALYLCASSSGTNYGYTFGSGTRLTVV.

The chain couples TRBV11-2 to TRBJ2-6, with D perhaps TRBD1 (5 bases). V lost 6 bases to trimming and J lost 0 bases, with 6 bases between them. This CDR3 is 14 amino acids long. From germline, CDR1 is SGHAT and CDR2 FQNNGV. CDR3 residues: CASSTGSGANVLTF. CDR3 in DNA: TGTGCCAGCAGTACAGGCTCTGGGGCCAACGTCCTGACTTTC.

This sequence joins TRBV29-1 and TRBJ2-3; 8 bases are a match to TRBD1. Germline CDR1 SQVTM, CDR2 ANQGSEA. Germline trimming cut 5 bases from V and 6 bases from J; bases unmatched to any gene: 7. The CDR3 has 13 residues. The CDR3 nucleotides read TGCAGCGTTCATGCCAGGGGGCCTGATACGCAGTATTTT. Protein sequence: CSVHARGPDTQYF.